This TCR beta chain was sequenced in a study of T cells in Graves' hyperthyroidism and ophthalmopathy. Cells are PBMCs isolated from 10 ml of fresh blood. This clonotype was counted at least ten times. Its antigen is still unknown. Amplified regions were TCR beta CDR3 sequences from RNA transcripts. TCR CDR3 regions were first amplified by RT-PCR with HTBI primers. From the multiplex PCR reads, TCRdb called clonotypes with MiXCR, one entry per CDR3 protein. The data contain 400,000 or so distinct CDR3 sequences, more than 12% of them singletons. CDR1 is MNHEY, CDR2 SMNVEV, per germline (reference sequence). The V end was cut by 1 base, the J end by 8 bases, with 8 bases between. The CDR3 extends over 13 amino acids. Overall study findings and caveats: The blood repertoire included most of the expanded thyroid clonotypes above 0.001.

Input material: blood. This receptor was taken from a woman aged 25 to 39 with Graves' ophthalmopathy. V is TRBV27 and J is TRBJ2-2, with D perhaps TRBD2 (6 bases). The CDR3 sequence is CASSLFAGGELFF. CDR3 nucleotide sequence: TGTGCCAGCAGTTTATTCGCGGGGGGGGAGCTGTTTTTT.